This TCR beta chain was recovered during a study of OX40 agonist ivuxolimab in advanced cancers. Across the whole study: Ivuxolimab, an antibody acting as an agonist of OX40 (CD134), was used to treat patients. One hepatocellular carcinoma and a couple of cutaneous melanoma patients partially responded.

The method was immunoSEQ multiplex PCR; TCRdb's version includes in-frame clones alone and lacks a portion of them. The data show about 69,000 clones, 80% to 95% seen once. General study results and limits: Clonal expansion by week 6 occurred in CD4+ and CD8+ blood T cells (at 0.1 to 3.0 mg/kg). Mean expanded clone counts were higher in CD8+ than CD4+ T cells.

In regard to this clone: As yet, its antigen is unknown.

This clonotype was sampled from an adult with an advanced solid tumor such as melanoma, head and neck, liver or kidney cancer. The input for sequencing was CD4+ or CD8+ T cells sorted from blood, taken in a trial of the OX40 agonist ivuxolimab.

The CDR3 region is CASSTDTQINYNEQFF. The CDR3 bases are TGCGCCAGCAGCACTGACACCCAAATCAACTACAATGAGCAGTTCTTC. V is TRBV5-1 and J is TRBJ2-1, with D unresolved. Trimming pared 4 bases from V and 3 bases from J, leaving 17 bases between. The CDR3 consists of 16 residues. The germline V gene has CDR1 SGHRS and CDR2 YFSETQ.